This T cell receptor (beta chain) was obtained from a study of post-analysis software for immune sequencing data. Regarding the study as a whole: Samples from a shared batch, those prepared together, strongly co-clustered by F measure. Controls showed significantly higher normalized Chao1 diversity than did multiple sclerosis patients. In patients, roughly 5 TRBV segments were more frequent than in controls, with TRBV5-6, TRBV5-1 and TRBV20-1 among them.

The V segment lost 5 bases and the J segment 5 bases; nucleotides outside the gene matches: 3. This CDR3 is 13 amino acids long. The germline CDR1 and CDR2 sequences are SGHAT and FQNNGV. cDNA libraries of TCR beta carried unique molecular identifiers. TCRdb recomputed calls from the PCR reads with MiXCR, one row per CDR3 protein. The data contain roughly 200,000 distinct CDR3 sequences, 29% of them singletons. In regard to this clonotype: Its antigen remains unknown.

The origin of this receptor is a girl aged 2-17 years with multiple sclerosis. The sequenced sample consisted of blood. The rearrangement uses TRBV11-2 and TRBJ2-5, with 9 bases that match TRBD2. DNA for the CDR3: TGTGCCAGCAGCGCGGGGGGGCTGGAGACCCAGTACTTC. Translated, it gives CASSAGGLETQYF.